This T cell receptor beta chain was retrieved from a study of T cell responses to AZD1222 COVID-19 vaccine. With regard to this clone: No antigen is known for it.

Study outcomes and limitations: The study found Spike-specific TCR breadth and depth rose after two AZD1222 doses. Repertoire sampling was restricted to post-peak T cell response timepoints. White British people made up most donors, females outnumbered males, and clonal diversity was possibly underestimated. Baseline serology detected seropositivity in only 5 to 7 AZD1222 recipients.

The data were produced by immunoSEQ multiplex PCR, yet TCRdb's version contains in-frame clones alone and is incomplete. The data show 140,000 to 150,000 clones, with roughly nine tenths seen just once and about 1.5% held by the top ten. This sequence was found in an adult in good health. The input for sequencing was peripheral blood, taken on day 0 of AZD1222 vaccination.

CDR3 coding DNA: TGTGCCAGCAGCCTCCGACAGGACTCTGGAAACACCATATATTTT. Its protein is CASSLRQDSGNTIYF. The chain is built from TRBV6-5 and TRBJ1-3, with a tentative D call TRBD1 (6 bases). The CDR3 sequence is 15 residues long. Germline CDR1 and CDR2: MNHEY and SVGAGI. V was cut by 6 bases and J by 0 bases, with 12 bases left in between.